The rows below give T cell receptor beta chains drawn from one sample of a study of graft-versus-host responses after intestinal transplantation. Repertoires were generated with immunoSEQ multiplex PCR, while TCRdb's copy carries only in-frame clones and drops some. The data contain roughly 97,000 clones, roughly nine tenths of them singletons. These receptors' targets are unknown. Material: unstimulated CD4+ T cells sorted from spleen or lymph node cells, obtained before transplant. All receptors come from a human donor who was the organ donor for an intestinal transplant. The CDR3 runs from the conserved cysteine through the conserved F or W. D genes are given only for firm matches. Clone size is stated in some rows and not others, as once, few, many or a class when expanded.

>NA|TRBD2|TRBV4-2|TRBJ2-5
TGTGCCAGCAGCCATCTATCTAGCGGGGAAGGGGAGACCCAGTACTTC
CASSHLSSGEGETQYF
>NA|TRBD1|TRBV19|TRBJ1-2
TGTGCCAGTAGTATAGTAGGGGGCGGAGGCTACACCTTC
CASSIVGGGGYTF
>NA|TRBD1|TRBV18|TRBJ1-2
TGTGCCAGCTCACCGACGGGACAGGGGGCGTCGAGGTATGGCTACACCTTC
CASSPTGQGASRYGYTF
>NA|TRBD2|TRBV11-2|TRBJ2-2
TGTGCCAGCAGCTTAGATCGACATCGCCCGGGACTAGCAGCCGGGGAGCTGTTTTTT
CASSLDRHRPGLAAGELFF
>once|NA|TRBV6-1|TRBJ2-3
TGTGCCAGCAGGGCACTAGGTGGCACAGATACGCAGTATTTT
CASRALGGTDTQYF
>NA|NA|TRBV5-1|TRBJ2-1
TGCGCCAGCAGCTTGGCCGGTGTTACTAACCTCAATGAGCAGTTCTTC
CASSLAGVTNLNEQFF
>NA|TRBD1|TRBV27|TRBJ1-2
TGTGCCAGCAGATACAGGGGGCGGGTTAATGGCTACACCTTC
CASRYRGRVNGYTF
>NA|NA|TRBV4-1|TRBJ1-1
TGCGCCAGCAGCCAAGATCGGGGGGCGATGAACACTGAAGCTTTCTTT
CASSQDRGAMNTEAFF
>NA|TRBD1|TRBV29-1|TRBJ2-3
TGCAGCGTTGATCGACAGGGGGCGCAGGGAGATACGCAGTATTTT
CSVDRQGAQGDTQYF
>NA|NA|TRBV5-1|TRBJ2-7
TGCGCCAGCAGCACCCCCGACAGGTTAGGCGAGCAGTACTTC
CASSTPDRLGEQYF
>once|NA|TRBV11-2|TRBJ1-3
TGTGCCAGCAGCTATAGCAGGGCTGGAAACACCATATATTTT
CASSYSRAGNTIYF
>NA|TRBD2|TRBV5-4|TRBJ2-5
TGTGCCAGCAGCACCGGACTAGCGGGACAAGAGACCCAGTACTTC
CASSTGLAGQETQYF
>NA|TRBD1|TRBV7-9|TRBJ2-3
TGTGCCAGCAGCTTACCAGGGGGCGGCACAGATACGCAGTATTTT
CASSLPGGGTDTQYF
>NA|TRBD1|TRBV6-5|TRBJ1-1
TGTGCCAGCAGGAGGGGGACAGCGAACACTGAAGCTTTCTTT
CASRRGTANTEAFF
>NA|NA|TRBV19|TRBJ1-1
TGTGCCAGTAATCGGGGGAGGAACACTGAAGCTTTCTTT
CASNRGRNTEAFF
>NA|NA|TRBV5-4|TRBJ1-2
TGTGCCAGCAGCCAACTAAGGCAGGGCTACACCTTC
CASSQLRQGYTF
>NA|TRBD2|TRBV4-2|TRBJ2-2
TGTGCCAGCAGCCCAGTCAGTGGGGGGGTGAACACCGGGGAGCTGTTTTTT
CASSPVSGGVNTGELFF
>NA|NA|TRBV14|TRBJ2-3
TGTGCCAGCAGCCAAGGTACTCCTGTTTGGCAGTATTTT
CASSQGTPVWQYF
>NA|NA|TRBV7-3|TRBJ2-3
TGTGCCAGCAGCTTAACGGGGGGAGCTAGCACAGATACGCAGTATTTT
CASSLTGGASTDTQYF
>NA|NA|TRBV7-9|TRBJ1-1
TGTGCCAGCAGCCGACGACAGCTACAGAACACTGAAGCTTTCTTT
CASSRRQLQNTEAFF
>NA|TRBD1|TRBV27|TRBJ2-7
TGTGCCAGCAGTTTCGGGTTTAGACAGGGGATGACCTACGAGCAGTACTTC
CASSFGFRQGMTYEQYF
>NA|NA|TRBV9|TRBJ1-5
TGTGCCAGCAGCCCAGGTAACGGGCCCCAGCATTTT
CASSPGNGPQHF
>few|TRBD1|TRBV19|TRBJ1-1
TGTGCCAGTAGCGGGACAGGGAGGCAAGCTTTCTTT
CASSGTGRQAFF
>NA|TRBD1|TRBV2|TRBJ1-5
TGTGCCAGCAGCGAACAGGGGTCTCATCAGCCCCAGCATTTT
CASSEQGSHQPQHF
>NA|TRBD1|TRBV5-4|TRBJ1-2
TGTGCCAGCACCCATCGACAGGGGGCCCATGGCTACACCTTC
CASTHRQGAHGYTF
>NA|NA|TRBV10-1|TRBJ1-1
TGCGCCAGCAGTGATCTTCACAGGGCAGCCACTGAAGCTTTCTTT
CASSDLHRAATEAFF
>NA|TRBD1|TRBV4-2|TRBJ2-7
TGTGCCAGCAGCCAAGGGACAGGGGGTTCCTACGAGCAGTACTTC
CASSQGTGGSYEQYF
>NA|NA|TRBV2|TRBJ2-6
TGTGCCAGCTCGAGGGAGGGGGCTGGGGCCAACGTCCTGACTTTC
CASSREGAGANVLTF
>NA|TRBD1|TRBV5-8|TRBJ2-3
TGTGCCAGCAGCCCCGGGACAGGGGTCAGGGCAGATACGCAGTATTTT
CASSPGTGVRADTQYF
>NA|TRBD1|TRBV19|TRBJ1-2
TGTGCCAGTAGTATTCCCCTGACAGGGCCGATCACCTTC
CASSIPLTGPITF
>NA|NA|TRBV4-2|TRBJ1-5
TGTGCCAGCAGCCCGCTCTCGAAAGGGGGGGATCAGCCCCAGCATTTT
CASSPLSKGGDQPQHF
>NA|TRBD1|TRBV6-1|TRBJ1-3
TGTGCCAGCAGTGTCGGACAGGGGGGAGGAAACACCATATATTTT
CASSVGQGGGNTIYF
>NA|TRBD1|TRBV7-3|TRBJ1-1
TGTGCCAGCAGCTTACACGGCAGGGGGGCCACTGAAGCTTTCTTT
CASSLHGRGATEAFF
>NA|NA|TRBV5-1|TRBJ2-4
TGCGCCAGCAGCTCGACCGGGACAAGTAAAAACATTCAGTACTTC
CASSSTGTSKNIQYF
>NA|NA|TRBV7-2|TRBJ1-3
TGTGCCAGCAGCTTAGTCGGGACTCTCTCCGGAAACACCATATATTTT
CASSLVGTLSGNTIYF
>NA|NA|TRBV6-1|TRBJ1-5
TGTGCCAGCAGTGCGCTCGGGGTTTCTAATCAGCCCCAGCATTTT
CASSALGVSNQPQHF
>NA|NA|TRBV5-1|TRBJ2-3
TGCGCCAGCAGCCCCGATGGGACTTTCGCGGATACGCAGTATTTT
CASSPDGTFADTQYF
>NA|TRBD2|TRBV27|TRBJ2-1
TGTGCCAGCACCTTATTAGCGGGGAATGAGCAGTTCTTC
CASTLLAGNEQFF
>NA|NA|TRBV18|TRBJ2-7
TGTGCCAGCTCATCGCAAACAGCCTCCTACGAGCAGTACTTC
CASSSQTASYEQYF
>NA|TRBD1|TRBV27|TRBJ2-3
TGTGCCAGCGGGACAGGGGGACAAGATACGCAGTATTTT
CASGTGGQDTQYF
>once|TRBD2|TRBV9|TRBJ2-3
TGTGCCAGCAGCCCGACTAGCGGGGGAGGCACAGATACGCAGTATTTT
CASSPTSGGGTDTQYF
>NA|NA|TRBV28|TRBJ1-1
TGTGCCACCGAGCCGAGTCCAAACACTGAAGCTTTCTTT
CATEPSPNTEAFF
>NA|TRBD1|TRBV19|TRBJ2-1
TGTGCCAGTAGTCTCGGACAGGGGAGTTTGAATGAGCAGTTCTTC
CASSLGQGSLNEQFF
>NA|NA|TRBV9|TRBJ2-2
TGTGCCAGCAGCGTAGAGGCGGGAACCGGGGAGCTGTTTTTT
CASSVEAGTGELFF
>NA|TRBD1|TRBV4-2|TRBJ2-7
TGTGCCAGCAGCCGGACAGGGGGCGACGAGCAGTACTTC
CASSRTGGDEQYF
>NA|TRBD1|TRBV5-1|TRBJ2-1
TGCGCCAGCAGCGCCCGACAGGGGACCTACTATGAGCAGTTCTTC
CASSARQGTYYEQFF
>once|TRBD2|TRBV7-3|TRBJ2-2
TGTGCCAGCAGCCCATCCGGGGGGGCTAACACCGGGGAGCTGTTTTTT
CASSPSGGANTGELFF